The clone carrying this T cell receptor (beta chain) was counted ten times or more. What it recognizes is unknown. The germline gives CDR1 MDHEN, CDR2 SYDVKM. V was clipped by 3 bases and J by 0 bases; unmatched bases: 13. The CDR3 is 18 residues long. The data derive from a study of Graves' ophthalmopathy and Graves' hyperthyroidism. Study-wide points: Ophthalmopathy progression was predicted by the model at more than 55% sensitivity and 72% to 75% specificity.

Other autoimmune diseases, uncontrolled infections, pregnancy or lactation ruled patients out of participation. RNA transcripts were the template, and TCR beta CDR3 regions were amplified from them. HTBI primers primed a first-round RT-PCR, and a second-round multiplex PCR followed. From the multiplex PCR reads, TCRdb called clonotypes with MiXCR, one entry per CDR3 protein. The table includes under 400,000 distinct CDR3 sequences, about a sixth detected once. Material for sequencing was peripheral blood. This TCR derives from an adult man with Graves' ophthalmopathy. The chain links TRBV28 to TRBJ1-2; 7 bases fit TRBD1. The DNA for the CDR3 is TGTGCCAGCAGTTTCCTCATCCATAAGGGGACAGCTAACTATGGCTACACCTTC. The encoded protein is CASSFLIHKGTANYGYTF.